These 2 T cell receptor beta chains came from one sample sequenced in a study of cytomegalovirus exposure and HLA in healthy donors. Researchers ran the PCR with 60 Vbeta and 13 Jbeta primers. Here immunoSEQ multiplex PCR was the method, and the copy in TCRdb shows in-frame clones only, minus some. This table has over 70,000 clones, over 65% appearing once. Sequenced material: PBMCs. The receptors stem from a man aged 45-60 years in good health and CMV-seropositive.

This clone has just a few counts. Different DNA sequences within this sample yield the same CDR3. J is TRBJ2-7 and V is TRBV5-1; TRBD2 matches 7 bases. The CDR3 runs to 14 residues. Germline loops: CDR1 SGHRS, CDR2 YFSETQ. Losses at the gene ends were 0 bases for V and 1 base for J; bases not matched to a gene: 1. The CDR3 reads CASSLEGLSYEQYF. The CDR3 nucleotides are TGCGCCAGCAGCTTGGAGGGACTATCCTACGAGCAGTACTTC.

The table lists this clone with a few counts. The V call is TRBV11-2, the J call TRBJ1-1; D is perhaps TRBD1 (5 bases). The germline V gene encodes CDR1 SGHAT and CDR2 FQNNGV. V lost 0 bases, J lost 2 bases, and 13 bases lay in between. CDR3 length equals 16 residues. The CDR3 DNA reads TGTGCCAGCAGCTTAGATAGGGGTGCTATTAACACTGAAGCTTTCTTT. Residues: CASSLDRGAINTEAFF.